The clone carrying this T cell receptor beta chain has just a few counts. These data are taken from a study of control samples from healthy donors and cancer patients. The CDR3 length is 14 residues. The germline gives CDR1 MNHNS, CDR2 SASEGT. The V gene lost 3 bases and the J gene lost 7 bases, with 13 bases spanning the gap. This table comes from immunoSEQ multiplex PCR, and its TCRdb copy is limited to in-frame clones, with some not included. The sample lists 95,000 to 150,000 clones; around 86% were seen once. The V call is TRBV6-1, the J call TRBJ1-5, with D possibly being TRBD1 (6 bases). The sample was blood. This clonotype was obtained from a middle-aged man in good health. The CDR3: CASSDTGSRQPQHF. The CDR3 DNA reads TGTGCCAGCAGTGACACAGGGTCAAGGCAGCCCCAGCATTTT.